Below are 10 T cell receptor beta chains sequenced from a single sample in a study of cytomegalovirus exposure and HLA in healthy donors. Only in-frame clones appear in the TCRdb table, and some are missing; sequencing was by immunoSEQ multiplex PCR. The sample carries about 160,000 clones, about 96% recorded once. Sequencing was carried out using PBMCs. These receptors all come from a woman aged 18-35 years in good health and CMV-seronegative.

The rearrangement links TRBV13 to TRBJ2-1; 9 positions agree with TRBD1. Trimming took 5 bases from V and 7 from J; bases not matched to a gene: 12. Germline V CDR1 and CDR2: PRHDT, FYEKMQ (reference sequence). The CDR3 loop spans 16 amino acids. The CDR3 region has the DNA TGTGCCAGCAGCCCAACAGGGGGCGGGAATGGAAATGAGCAGTTCTTC. Amino acids: CASSPTGGGNGNEQFF.

The gene calls are TRBV9 and TRBJ2-1, with 8 bases aligning to TRBD2. CDR1 and CDR2 from the germline V gene are SGDLS and YYNGEE. This CDR3 comprises 15 residues. Germline trimming cut 4 bases from V and 9 bases from J; bases unmatched to any gene: 12. The CDR3 DNA is TGTGCCAGCAGCCCCCCGAACGGGAGGGTAGGTGAGCAGTTCTTC. Its translation is CASSPPNGRVGEQFF.

The chain employs TRBV6-6 and TRBJ2-5; 8 nucleotides match TRBD2. Germline CDR1 and CDR2: MNHNY and SVGAGI (reference sequence). The CDR3 loop spans 13 amino acids. Trimming at V came to 6 bases and at J to 5 bases, leaving 5 bases not matched to a gene. CDR3 in DNA: TGTGCCAGCAGGTCCGGACTAGCCGAGACCCAGTACTTC. This gives the protein CASRSGLAETQYF.

The J gene is TRBJ1-1, the V gene TRBV5-4, with 8 bases lining up with TRBD1. The CDR3 length is 16 residues. Per germline, CDR1 SGHNT and CDR2 YYREEE (reference sequence). With V trimmed by 4 bases and J by 3 bases, 11 bases remained unmatched. The DNA for the CDR3 is TGTGCCAGCAGCCAGAAGGTGACAGGGGCCGACACTGAAGCTTTCTTT. The encoded protein is CASSQKVTGADTEAFF.

V usage is TRBV19 and J usage is TRBJ2-7, with D perhaps matching TRBD1 (6 bases). CDR3 length equals 15 residues. Germline-derived CDR1 and CDR2 are LNHDA and SQIVND (reference sequence). V dropped 3 bases and J dropped 0 bases, with 12 bases sitting between them. CDR3 in amino acids: CASSMGPGASYEQYF. The CDR3 DNA follows: TGTGCCAGTAGTATGGGACCAGGGGCCTCCTACGAGCAGTACTTC. The full variable domain, its missing parts supplied by reference TRBV19 and TRBJ2-7, is DGGITQSPKYLFRKEGQNVTLSCEQNLNHDAMYWYRQDPGQGLRLIYYSQIVNDFQKGDIAEGYSVSREKKESFPLTVTSAQKNPTAFYLCASSMGPGASYEQYFGPGTRLTVT.

The V gene is TRBV27, the J gene TRBJ2-4; TRBD1 aligns across 9 bases. The ends lost 2 bases at V and 6 bases at J; junction bases unmatched: 2. The CDR3 length is 14 residues. Germline V lookup: CDR1 MNHEY, CDR2 SMNVEV (reference sequence). The CDR3: CASSLDRGTNIQYF. CDR3 sequence (DNA): TGTGCCAGCAGTTTAGACAGGGGGACAAACATTCAGTACTTC.

The chain couples TRBV19 to TRBJ1-2; 10 bases line up with TRBD1. The J segment lost 6 bases and the V segment lost 2 bases, leaving 6 bases of the junction unmatched. The CDR3 length is 15 residues. Looked up from germline, CDR1 is LNHDA and CDR2 is SQIVND (reference sequence). CDR3 nucleotide sequence: TGTGCCAGTAGTATACCGGGACAGGGGTGGGATGGCTACACCTTC. This codes for CASSIPGQGWDGYTF.

CDR3 sequence: CATTQFTGGSQPQHF. The CDR3 DNA is TGTGCCACCACCCAGTTTACAGGGGGGAGTCAGCCCCAGCATTTT. The V gene is TRBV15, the J gene TRBJ1-5; 8 nucleotides agree with TRBD1. With V trimmed by 7 bases and J by 6 bases, 11 bases remained unmatched. The length of the CDR3 is 15 residues. Germline V CDR1 and CDR2: LNHNV, YYDKDF (reference sequence). The entire variable domain, with the rest obtained from reference TRBV15 and TRBJ1-5, is as follows: DAMVIQNPRYQVTQFGKPVTLSCSQTLNHNVMYWYQQKSSQAPKLLFHYYDKDFNNEADTPDNFQSRRPNTSFCFLDIRSPGLGDTAMYLCATTQFTGGSQPQHFGDGTRLSIL.

The rearrangement links TRBV19 to TRBJ2-6; tentatively, D is TRBD2 (5 bases). The CDR3 spans 16 residues. The germline V gene encodes CDR1 LNHDA and CDR2 SQIVND (reference sequence). The V end lost 4 bases, the J end lost 1 base, and 11 bases lay between the germline ends. The CDR3 bases are TGTGCCAGTAGTACCGGGTGGAGGTCTGGGGCCAACGTCCTGACTTTC. Residues: CASSTGWRSGANVLTF.

The rearrangement joins TRBV23-1 to TRBJ1-2, with a weak D call TRBD1 (6 bases). TRBV23-1 is assigned to the ORF class and has an uncertain function. The CDR3 has 15 residues. The V gene lost 0 bases and the J gene lost 1 base, with 9 bases spanning the gap. The CDR3 DNA sequence: TGCGCCAGCAGTCAATCTACAGGGTTTAACTATGGCTACACCTTC. This encodes CASSQSTGFNYGYTF.